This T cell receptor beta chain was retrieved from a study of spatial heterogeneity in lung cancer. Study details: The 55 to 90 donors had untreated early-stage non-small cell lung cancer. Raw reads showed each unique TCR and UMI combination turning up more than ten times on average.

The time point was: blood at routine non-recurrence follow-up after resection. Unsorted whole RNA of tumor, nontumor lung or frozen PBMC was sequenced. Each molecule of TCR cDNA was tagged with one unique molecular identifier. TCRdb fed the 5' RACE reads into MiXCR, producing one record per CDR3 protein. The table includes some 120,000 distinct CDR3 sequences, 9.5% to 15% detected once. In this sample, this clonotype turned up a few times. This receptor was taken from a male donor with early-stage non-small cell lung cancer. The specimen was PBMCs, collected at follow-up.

CDR3 loop: CASSLVAGGSGNTIYF. The CDR3 DNA is TGTGCCAGCAGCTTGGTAGCCGGGGGCTCTGGAAACACCATATATTTT. The chain is built from TRBV5-8 and TRBJ1-3, with a possible D match to TRBD1 (5 bases). CDR3 length: 16 residues. In germline, CDR1 is SGHTS, CDR2 YDEGEE. The V and J ends lost 0 bases and 0 bases respectively, with 10 bases between them.